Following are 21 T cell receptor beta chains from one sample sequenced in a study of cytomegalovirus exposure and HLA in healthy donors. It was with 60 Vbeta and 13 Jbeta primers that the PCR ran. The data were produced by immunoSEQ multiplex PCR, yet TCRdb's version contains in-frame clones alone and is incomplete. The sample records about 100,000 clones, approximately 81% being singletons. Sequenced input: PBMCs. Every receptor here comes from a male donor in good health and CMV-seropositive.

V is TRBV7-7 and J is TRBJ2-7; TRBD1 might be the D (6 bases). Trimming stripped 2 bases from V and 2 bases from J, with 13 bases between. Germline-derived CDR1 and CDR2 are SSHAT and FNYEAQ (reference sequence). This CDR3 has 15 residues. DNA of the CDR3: TGTGCCAGCAGCTTACAGCCAGGGGAAACCTACGAGCAGTACTTC. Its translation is CASSLQPGETYEQYF. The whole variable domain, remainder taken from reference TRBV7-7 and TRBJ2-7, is GAGVSQSPRYKVTKRGQDVTLRCDPISSHATLYWYQQALGQGPEFLTYFNYEAQPDKSGLPSDRFSAERPEGSISTLTIQRTEQRDSAMYRCASSLQPGETYEQYFGPGTRLTVT.

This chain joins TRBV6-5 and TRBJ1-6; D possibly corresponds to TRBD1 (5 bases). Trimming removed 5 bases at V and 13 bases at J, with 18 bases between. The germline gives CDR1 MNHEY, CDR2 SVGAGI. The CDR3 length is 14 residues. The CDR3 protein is CASSGGTAIKPLHF. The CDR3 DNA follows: TGTGCCAGCAGTGGAGGGACGGCCATTAAGCCCCTCCACTTT.

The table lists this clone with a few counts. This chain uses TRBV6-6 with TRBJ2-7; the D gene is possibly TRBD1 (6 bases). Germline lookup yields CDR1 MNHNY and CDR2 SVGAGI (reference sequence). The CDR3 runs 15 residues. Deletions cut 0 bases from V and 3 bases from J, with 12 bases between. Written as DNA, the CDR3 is TGTGCCAGCAGTTACTCGGACGGCAGGGGCTACGAGCAGTACTTC. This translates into CASSYSDGRGYEQYF.

CDR3 loop: CASRYDRGINQPQHF. Here the CDR3 DNA reads TGTGCCAGCCGATATGACAGGGGGATCAATCAGCCCCAGCATTTT. The chain uses TRBV27 and TRBJ1-5, with 9 bases that match TRBD1. Per the germline V gene, CDR1 is MNHEY and CDR2 is SMNVEV (reference sequence). This CDR3 contains 15 residues. V lost 8 bases and J lost 3; bases outside the gene matches: 8.

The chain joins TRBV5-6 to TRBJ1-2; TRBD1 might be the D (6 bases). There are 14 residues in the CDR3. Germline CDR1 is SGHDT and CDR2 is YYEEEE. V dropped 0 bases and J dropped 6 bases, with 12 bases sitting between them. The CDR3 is CASSLATGWNGYTF. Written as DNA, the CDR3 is TGTGCCAGCAGCTTGGCTACAGGGTGGAATGGCTACACCTTC.

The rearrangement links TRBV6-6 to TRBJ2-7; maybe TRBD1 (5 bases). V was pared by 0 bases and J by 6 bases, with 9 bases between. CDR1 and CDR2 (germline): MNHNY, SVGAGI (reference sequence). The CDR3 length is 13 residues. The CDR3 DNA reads TGTGCCAGCAGTTACTCGAAAGGGGTCGAGCAGTACTTC. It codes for CASSYSKGVEQYF.

As DNA, the CDR3 is TGTGCCTGGAGTGTATTGGGACAGGGGGTCGGCGAGCAGTACTTC. The encoded protein is CAWSVLGQGVGEQYF. The chain has TRBV30 and TRBJ2-7, with 11 bases aligning to TRBD1. With V trimmed by 0 bases and J by 6 bases, 7 bases remained unmatched. From germline, CDR1 is GTSNPN and CDR2 SVGIG (reference sequence). The CDR3 contains 15 residues.

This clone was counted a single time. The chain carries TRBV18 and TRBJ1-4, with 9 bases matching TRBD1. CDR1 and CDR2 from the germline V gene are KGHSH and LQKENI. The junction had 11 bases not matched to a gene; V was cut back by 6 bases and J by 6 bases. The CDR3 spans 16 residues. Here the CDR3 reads CASSPGTGFDYEKLFF. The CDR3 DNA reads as TGTGCCAGCTCTCCAGGGACAGGGTTCGATTATGAAAAACTGTTTTTT.

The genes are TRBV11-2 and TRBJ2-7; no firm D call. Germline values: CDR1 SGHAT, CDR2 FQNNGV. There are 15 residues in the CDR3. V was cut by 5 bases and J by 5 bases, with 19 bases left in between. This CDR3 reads CASSPPHAVGDEQYF. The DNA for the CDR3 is TGTGCCAGCAGCCCACCCCACGCGGTCGGCGACGAGCAGTACTTC.

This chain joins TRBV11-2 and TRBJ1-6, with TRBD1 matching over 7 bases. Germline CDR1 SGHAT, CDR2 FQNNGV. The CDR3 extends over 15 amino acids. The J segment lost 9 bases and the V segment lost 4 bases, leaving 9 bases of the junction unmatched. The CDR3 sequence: CASSSTGFRRSPLHF. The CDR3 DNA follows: TGTGCCAGCAGCTCGACAGGGTTTAGGCGTTCACCCCTCCACTTT.

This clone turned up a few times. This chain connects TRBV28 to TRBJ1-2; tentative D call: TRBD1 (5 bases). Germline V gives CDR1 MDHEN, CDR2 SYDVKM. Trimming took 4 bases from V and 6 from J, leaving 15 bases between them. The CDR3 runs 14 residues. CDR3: CASSSPGRDDGYTF. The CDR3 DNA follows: TGTGCCAGCAGTTCCCCCGGGCGGGACGATGGCTACACCTTC.

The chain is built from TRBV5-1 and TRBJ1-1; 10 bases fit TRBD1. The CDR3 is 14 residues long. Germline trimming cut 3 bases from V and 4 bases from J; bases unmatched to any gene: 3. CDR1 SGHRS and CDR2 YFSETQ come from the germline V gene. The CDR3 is CASSWTGGVTEAFF. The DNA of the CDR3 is TGCGCCAGCAGCTGGACAGGGGGAGTCACTGAAGCTTTCTTT. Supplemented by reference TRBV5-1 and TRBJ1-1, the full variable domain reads KAGVTQTPRYLIKTRGQQVTLSCSPISGHRSVSWYQQTPGQGLQFLFEYFSETQRNKGNFPGRFSGRQFSNSRSEMNVSTLELGDSALYLCASSWTGGVTEAFFGQGTRLTVV.

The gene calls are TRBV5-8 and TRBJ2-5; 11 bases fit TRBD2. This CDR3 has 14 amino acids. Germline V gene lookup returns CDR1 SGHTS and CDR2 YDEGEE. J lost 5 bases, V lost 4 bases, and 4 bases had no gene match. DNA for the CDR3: TGTGCCAGCAGCGGTAGCGGGGGGGCGGAGACCCAGTACTTC. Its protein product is CASSGSGGAETQYF.

The CDR3 coding sequence is TGTGCCAGCAGCCCGAGGTTTAACTCACCCCTCCACTTT. Protein: CASSPRFNSPLHF. The rearrangement links TRBV9 to TRBJ1-6; D unclear. CDR1 and CDR2 from the germline V gene are SGDLS and YYNGEE. Trimming took 4 bases from V and 10 from J, leaving 12 bases between them. The CDR3 totals 13 residues. Full variable domain (remainder filled in from reference TRBV9 and TRBJ1-6): DSGVTQTPKHLITATGQRVTLRCSPRSGDLSVYWYQQSLDQGLQFLIQYYNGEERAKGNILERFSAQQFPDLHSELNLSSLELGDSALYFCASSPRFNSPLHFGNGTRLTVT.

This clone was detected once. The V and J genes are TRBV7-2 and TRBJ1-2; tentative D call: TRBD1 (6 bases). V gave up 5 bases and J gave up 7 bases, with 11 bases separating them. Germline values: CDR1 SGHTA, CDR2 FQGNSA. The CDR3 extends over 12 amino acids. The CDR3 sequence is CASSPGVVGYTF. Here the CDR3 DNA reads TGTGCCAGCAGCCCAGGGGTTGTTGGCTACACCTTC.

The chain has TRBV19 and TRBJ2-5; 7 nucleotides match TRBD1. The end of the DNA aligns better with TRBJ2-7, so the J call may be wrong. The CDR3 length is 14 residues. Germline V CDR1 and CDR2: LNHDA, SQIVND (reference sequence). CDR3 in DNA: TGTGCCAGTAAATGGACAGGCAGCTCCTACGAGCAGTACTTC. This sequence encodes CASKWTGSSYEQYF.

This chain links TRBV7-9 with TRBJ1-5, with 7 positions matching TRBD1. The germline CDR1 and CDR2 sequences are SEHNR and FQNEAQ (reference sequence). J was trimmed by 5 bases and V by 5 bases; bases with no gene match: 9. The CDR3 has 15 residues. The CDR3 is CASSQGGLLDQPQHF. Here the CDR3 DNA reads TGTGCCAGCAGCCAGGGGGGCCTGCTCGATCAGCCCCAGCATTTT.

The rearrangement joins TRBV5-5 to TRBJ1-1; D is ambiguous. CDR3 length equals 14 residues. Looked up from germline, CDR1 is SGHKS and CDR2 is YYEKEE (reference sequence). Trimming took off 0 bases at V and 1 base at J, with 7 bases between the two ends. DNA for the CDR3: TGTGCCAGCAGCTTGGGTAGCCAGAACACTGAAGCTTTCTTT. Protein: CASSLGSQNTEAFF.

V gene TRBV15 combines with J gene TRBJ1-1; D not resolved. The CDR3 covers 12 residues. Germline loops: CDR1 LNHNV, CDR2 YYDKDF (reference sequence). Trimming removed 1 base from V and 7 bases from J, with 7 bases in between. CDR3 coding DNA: TGTGCCACCAGCAGAGGCGGAATTGAAGCTTTCTTT. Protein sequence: CATSRGGIEAFF.

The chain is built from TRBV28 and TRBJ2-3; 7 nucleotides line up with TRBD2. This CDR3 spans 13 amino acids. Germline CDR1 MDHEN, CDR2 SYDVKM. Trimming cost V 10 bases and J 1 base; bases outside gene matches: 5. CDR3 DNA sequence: TGTGCCATCGGGACTATACGCACAGATACGCAGTATTTT. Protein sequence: CAIGTIRTDTQYF.

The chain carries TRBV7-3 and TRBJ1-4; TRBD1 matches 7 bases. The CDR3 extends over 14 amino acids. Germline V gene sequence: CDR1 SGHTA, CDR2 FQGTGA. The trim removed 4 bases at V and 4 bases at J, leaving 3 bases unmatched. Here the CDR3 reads CASSSTGYNEKLFF. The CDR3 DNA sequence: TGTGCCAGCAGCTCGACAGGGTATAATGAAAAACTGTTTTTT.